These 21 T cell receptor beta chains came from one sample sequenced in a study of T-cell reconstitution after alpha-beta-depleted transplantation in children. Unique molecular identifiers were incorporated during preparation of the TCRbeta library. One entry per CDR3 protein results from TCRdb running MiXCR on the PCR reads. Here the sample spans 900,000 or so distinct CDR3 sequences, under 20% being singletons. Sequences were derived from PBMCs, mostly from graft donor cells, sampled 360 days after TCRalphabeta/CD19-depleted stem cell transplant. These receptors were obtained from a male patient between 5 and 17 years old who had a stem cell transplant for acute lymphoblastic leukemia, so the T cells may come from the graft donor.

There are a few counts of this clonotype. This chain joins TRBV6-1 and TRBJ1-5; D is possibly TRBD1 (5 bases). Germline V gene sequence: CDR1 MNHNS, CDR2 SASEGT. The CDR3 contains 16 residues. Between the trimmed V and J ends, which lost 5 bases and 0 bases, there was a span of 14 bases. CDR3 amino acids: CASSMGLPYSNQPQHF. In nucleotides, the CDR3 is TGTGCCAGCAGTATGGGACTGCCTTATAGCAATCAGCCCCAGCATTTT.

This clonotype was seen only a few times. The gene calls are TRBV12-3 or TRBV12-4 and TRBJ1-6; D ambiguous. This CDR3 has 14 residues. V lost 8 bases and J 0 bases, leaving 8 bases between the germline ends. The CDR3 DNA sequence: TGTGCCAGCTCAGTTCTCTCCTATAATTCACCCCTCCACTTT. This translates into CASSVLSYNSPLHF.

In this sample, this clonotype turned up a few times. The rearrangement joins TRBV25-1 to TRBJ2-1; TRBD2 is a possible D gene (5 bases). From germline, CDR1 is MGHDK and CDR2 SYGVNS. V lost 5 bases and J 8 bases, leaving 16 bases between the germline ends. This CDR3 region has 14 residues. The CDR3 region is CASSILTSGYEQFF. CDR3 in DNA: TGTGCCAGCAGTATACTAACCTCGGGGTATGAGCAGTTCTTC.

This clonotype was seen a few times. The chain combines TRBV15 with TRBJ2-2; weak D call: TRBD2 (6 bases). The CDR3 loop spans 14 amino acids. Germline V CDR1 and CDR2: LNHNV, YYDKDF (reference sequence). With 8 bases removed from V and 5 bases from J, the gap between germline ends came to 15 bases. The CDR3 region is CATDGLEGTGELFF. The CDR3 DNA sequence: TGTGCCACCGATGGACTGGAGGGGACCGGGGAGCTGTTTTTT.

On this clonotype: Mismatch with germline at one junction end may stem from a read error. The rearrangement links TRBV29-1 to TRBJ2-3, with D hard to call. CDR1 and CDR2 (germline): SQVTM, ANQGSEA. This CDR3 has 9 amino acids. DNA for the CDR3: TGCAGCGTTGGTACCCCCATTGGCTTC. This encodes CSVGTPIGF.

This rearrangement joins TRBV18 to TRBJ2-1; D might be TRBD1 or TRBD2, each matching 5 bases. Germline CDR1 and CDR2: KGHSH and LQKENI. This CDR3 is built from 14 residues. The ends were cut back, 4 bases at V and 5 bases at J, with 12 bases in the middle. CDR3 sequence (DNA): TGTGCCAGCTCACAAGGGACGGGGAACAATGAGCAGTTCTTC. The encoded protein is CASSQGTGNNEQFF.

This chain joins TRBV12-2 and TRBJ2-1; TRBD2, as called in the table, went unchecked against the DNA. TRBV12-2 is recorded as a pseudogene. CDR3 length: 16 amino acids. The CDR3 sequence is CASRYRGLAVYNEQFF. DNA for the CDR3: TGTGCAAGTCGCTACCGAGGACTAGCGGTCTACAATGAGCAGTTCTTC.

There are many counts of this clonotype. The chain links TRBV12-3 or TRBV12-4 to TRBJ1-3; TRBD1 matches 7 bases. Unmatched junction bases numbered 8, after V lost 5 bases and J lost 4 bases. This CDR3 has 15 residues. In nucleotides, the CDR3 is TGTGCCAGCAGTCCGGACAGGACCCGCGGAAACACCATATATTTT. This translates into CASSPDRTRGNTIYF.

The chain carries TRBV12-3 or TRBV12-4 and TRBJ2-1; 14 bases align to TRBD2. CDR3 length: 17 residues. Trimming removed 11 bases from V and 3 bases from J; junction bases left unmatched: 12. The CDR3: CAFSLKTSGRDYNEQFF. CDR3 DNA sequence: TGTGCCTTCAGTTTAAAGACTAGCGGGAGGGACTACAATGAGCAGTTCTTC.

In this sample, this clonotype turned up a few times. The chain links TRBV5-1 to TRBJ1-1; no definite D call. Germline lookup yields CDR1 SGHRS and CDR2 YFSETQ. The germline V and J ends were trimmed by 4 bases and 1 base, with 14 bases remaining between them. The CDR3 length is 15 residues. The CDR3 sequence: CASSTGRYQNTEAFF. In DNA, the CDR3 is TGCGCCAGCAGCACCGGGAGGTACCAGAACACTGAAGCTTTCTTT.

This clonotype was seen at least ten times. The V gene is TRBV4-1, the J gene TRBJ2-2, with TRBD2 matching over 12 bases. The J segment lost 7 bases and the V segment lost 0 bases, leaving 6 bases of the junction unmatched. CDR1 is MGHRA, CDR2 YSYEKL, per germline. The CDR3 totals 17 residues. The CDR3 DNA sequence: TGCGCCAGCAGCCAAGATCGGGGACTAGCGGGCGGCGGGGAGCTGTTTTTT. This gives the protein CASSQDRGLAGGGELFF.

This clonotype turned up a few times. The DNA of the CDR3 is TGTGCCATCAGGACCATTTCCCCTTCTCCATACGAGCAGTACTTC. This sequence encodes CAIRTISPSPYEQYF. The chain carries TRBV10-3 and TRBJ2-7; D call uncertain. The germline gives CDR1 ENHRY, CDR2 SYGVKD. Between the trimmed V and J ends, which lost 6 bases and 4 bases, there was a span of 19 bases. This CDR3 comprises 15 residues.

The table lists this clonotype with a few counts. The V call is TRBV5-1, the J call TRBJ2-7; TRBD2 matches 7 bases. The CDR3 has 15 residues. Germline-derived CDR1 and CDR2 are SGHRS and YFSETQ. V lost 4 bases, J lost 6 bases, and 13 bases stayed unmatched. DNA of the CDR3: TGCGCCAGCAGCCCGCTAGGGAGGGCAGGCGGCGAGCAGTACTTC. Amino acids: CASSPLGRAGGEQYF.

In its sample, this clonotype was seen a few times. V and J are TRBV6-2 or TRBV6-3 and TRBJ1-2, with 8 bases identical to TRBD1. Germline V gene data show CDR1 as MNHEY and CDR2 as SVGEGT. This CDR3 has 20 residues. With 7 bases clipped from V and 5 bases from J, the junction kept 27 bases outside the gene matches. For the CDR3, the DNA is TGTGCCAGCAACCGAAAGCCCCCCGGGACAGGTCATCCCTGGGGTTATGGCTACACCTTC. Its protein product is CASNRKPPGTGHPWGYGYTF.

In this sample, this clonotype turned up a few times. This sequence joins TRBV7-8 and TRBJ2-3; D remains unclear. The CDR3 length is 16 residues. Germline CDR1 SGHVS, CDR2 FQNEAQ. The ends were cut back, 5 bases at V and 3 bases at J, with 18 bases in the middle. The CDR3 here is CASSPQGFLGTDTQYF. The CDR3 DNA sequence: TGTGCCAGCAGCCCCCAAGGATTCCTGGGAACAGATACGCAGTATTTT.

The chain recombines TRBV7-2 with TRBJ1-4; D might be TRBD1 (5 bases). The V and J ends lost 2 bases and 5 bases respectively, with 9 bases between them. Looked up from germline, CDR1 is SGHTA and CDR2 is FQGNSA. CDR3 length equals 14 residues. The CDR3 DNA reads as TGTGCCAGCAGCTTAACGCGGGGGAATGAAAAACTGTTTTTT. Protein product: CASSLTRGNEKLFF.

The sample holds many counts of this clonotype. The chain links TRBV10-3 to TRBJ2-7, with 8 bases identical to TRBD2. The germline V gene encodes CDR1 ENHRY and CDR2 SYGVKD. V lost 2 bases, J lost 6 bases, and 6 bases stayed unmatched. This CDR3 comprises 14 residues. The CDR3 DNA is TGTGCCATCAGTGAGCTTAGCGGGATGCCCGAGCAGTACTTC. Translating gives CAISELSGMPEQYF.

This clonotype was seen more than once but under ten times. One junction end disagrees with the germline gene, perhaps due to a read error. The chain uses TRBV20-1 and TRBJ2-7, with 11 bases that match TRBD2. CDR3 length: 17 amino acids. Per germline, CDR1 DFQATT and CDR2 SNEGSKA (reference sequence). The CDR3 is CCARDFRLAGGSYEQYF. Written as DNA, the CDR3 is TGCTGTGCTAGAGATTTTCGGCTAGCGGGAGGTTCCTACGAGCAGTACTTC.

V gene TRBV18 combines with J gene TRBJ2-2, with D tentatively TRBD1 or TRBD2 (5 bases each). Germline V lookup: CDR1 KGHSH, CDR2 LQKENI. V was cut by 8 bases and J by 4 bases, with 29 bases left in between. The CDR3 has 19 residues. CDR3 DNA: TGTGCCAGCCAGCCGAGGGGACGGTCACTAGTCCGGGCCACCGGGGAGCTGTTTTTT. Residues: CASQPRGRSLVRATGELFF.

This clonotype has only a few counts. The rearrangement uses TRBV7-8 and TRBJ2-5; maybe TRBD2 (5 bases). This CDR3 is built from 14 residues. V lost 5 bases to trimming and J lost 1 base, with 11 bases between them. Per germline, CDR1 SGHVS and CDR2 FQNEAQ. The CDR3 DNA sequence: TGTGCCAGCAGCCGCCTTGGAGGCCAAGAGACCCAGTACTTC. Translating it yields CASSRLGGQETQYF. The whole variable domain, filled in from reference TRBV7-8 and TRBJ2-5, reads GAGVSQSPRYKVAKRGQDVALRCDPISGHVSLFWYQQALGQGPEFLTYFQNEAQLDKSGLPSDRFFAERPEGSVSTLKIQRTQQEDSAVYLCASSRLGGQETQYFGPGTRLLVL.

This clonotype occurred many times. The chain links TRBV7-9 to TRBJ2-3, with no clear D. V lost 2 bases and J lost 8, with 11 bases in between. This CDR3 has 13 residues. Per the germline V gene, CDR1 is SEHNR and CDR2 is FQNEAQ (reference sequence). CDR3 nucleotides: TGTGCCAGCAGCTTAATGGATAGACCTACGCAGTATTTT. It translates to CASSLMDRPTQYF.